This TCR beta chain comes out of a study of neurological immune-mediated disorders. This clonotype was found a few times. A read error may explain this, as a much larger clone is one base away. The CDR3 runs to 12 residues. Germline V gene lookup returns CDR1 SGHVS and CDR2 FQNEAQ. V gave up 5 bases and J gave up 8 bases, with 9 bases separating them. Each CDR3 protein is one row after TCRdb ran MiXCR on the 5' RACE reads. This table holds some 60,000 distinct CDR3 sequences, around 3.5% found once. V is TRBV7-8 and J is TRBJ1-4; D gene uncertain. This receptor was taken from a woman under 40 with multiple sclerosis. The sample was PBMCs. The CDR3 DNA reads as TGTGCCAGCAGCAAACGAGGGGAAAAACTGTTTTTT. Amino acids: CASSKRGEKLFF.